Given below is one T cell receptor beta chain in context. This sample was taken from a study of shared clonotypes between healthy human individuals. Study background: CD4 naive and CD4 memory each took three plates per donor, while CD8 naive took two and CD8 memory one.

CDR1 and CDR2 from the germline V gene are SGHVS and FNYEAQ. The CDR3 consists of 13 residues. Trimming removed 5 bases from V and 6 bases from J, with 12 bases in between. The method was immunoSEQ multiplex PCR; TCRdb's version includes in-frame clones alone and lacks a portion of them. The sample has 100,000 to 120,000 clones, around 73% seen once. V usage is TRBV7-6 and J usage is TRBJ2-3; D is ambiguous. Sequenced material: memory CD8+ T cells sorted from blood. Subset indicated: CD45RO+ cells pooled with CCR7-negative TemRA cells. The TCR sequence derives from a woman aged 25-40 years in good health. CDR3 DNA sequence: TGTGCCAGCAGCCTCCAATCATGGGATACGCAGTATTTT. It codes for CASSLQSWDTQYF.